These 30 T cell receptor beta chains share one sample of origin, sequenced in a study of post-analysis software for immune sequencing data. Built from TCR beta cDNA, the libraries had unique molecular identifiers in them. TCRdb itself ran the PCR reads through MiXCR, one entry per CDR3 protein. Of about 540,000 distinct CDR3 sequences listed, around a third were seen once; the top ten hold 4.5% to 7.5%. These TCRs are of unknown antigen specificity. Study results and limitations: Patients carried roughly 5 TRBV segments more frequently than controls did, and TRBV5-6, TRBV5-1 and TRBV20-1 were among them.

What was sequenced was blood. These TCRs come from a girl between 2 and 17 years old with multiple sclerosis.

J is TRBJ1-2 and V is TRBV5-6; 11 nucleotides line up with TRBD1. CDR3 length equals 14 residues. Trimming at V came to 4 bases and at J to 12 bases, leaving 11 bases not matched to a gene. The germline V gene encodes CDR1 SGHDT and CDR2 YYEEEE. CDR3 DNA: TGTGCCAGCAGCCCGCCGGGACAGGGGGACGATGACACCTTC. It codes for CASSPPGQGDDDTF.

The chain has TRBV7-9 and TRBJ1-2, with D perhaps TRBD1 (5 bases). V was cut by 4 bases and J by 4 bases, with 13 bases left in between. Germline CDR1 reads SEHNR; CDR2 reads FQNEAQ (reference sequence). The CDR3 runs 14 residues. The CDR3 loop is CASSSPGASYGYTF. The DNA for the CDR3 is TGTGCCAGCAGCTCACCCGGGGCCAGCTATGGCTACACCTTC.

This clonotype was seen a few times. The V call is TRBV24-1, the J call TRBJ2-7, with D tentatively TRBD1 (5 bases). The germline CDR1 and CDR2 sequences are KGHDR and SFDVKD. The CDR3 has 13 residues. V gave up 5 bases and J gave up 1 base, with 8 bases separating them. CDR3 sequence: CATSAQGSYEQYF. The CDR3 DNA reads as TGTGCCACCAGTGCCCAGGGATCCTACGAGCAGTACTTC.

Turning to this clonotype: Since the CDR3 does not end with the conserved phenylalanine or tryptophan, this likely comes from a read error. This chain links TRBV5-1 with TRBJ2-1; D might be TRBD1 (6 bases). The germline V gene encodes CDR1 SGHRS and CDR2 YFSETQ. This CDR3 spans 12 amino acids. The V gene lost 4 bases and the J gene lost 7 bases, with 9 bases spanning the gap. CDR3 residues: CASSVQGNEQFV. The CDR3 bases are TGCGCCAGCAGCGTACAGGGTAATGAGCAGTTCGTC.

This clonotype appeared a single time. This chain connects TRBV14 to TRBJ2-7; perhaps TRBD2 as D (6 bases). There are 14 residues in the CDR3. CDR1 and CDR2 from the germline V gene are SGHDN and FVKESK. V was trimmed by 4 bases and J by 2 bases, leaving 12 bases between them. The CDR3 is CASSPEGFAYEQYF. The CDR3 bases are TGTGCCAGCAGCCCGGAGGGCTTCGCCTACGAGCAGTACTTC.

This chain connects TRBV20-1 to TRBJ2-5; tentative D call: TRBD2 (5 bases). This CDR3 contains 14 residues. Germline V gene sequence: CDR1 DFQATT, CDR2 SNEGSKA (reference sequence). V was pared by 5 bases and J by 2 bases, with 15 bases between. The CDR3 loop is CSAVALDGQETQYF. CDR3 nucleotides: TGCAGTGCTGTAGCGTTAGACGGACAAGAGACCCAGTACTTC.

This rearrangement joins TRBV5-1 to TRBJ2-7, with D unresolved. This CDR3 has 13 residues. Trimming pared 0 bases from V and 1 base from J, leaving 5 bases between. Germline CDR1 reads SGHRS; CDR2 reads YFSETQ. CDR3 in DNA: TGCGCCAGCAGCTTGGTGGATTCCTACGAGCAGTACTTC. Amino acids: CASSLVDSYEQYF.

The chain employs TRBV6-6 and TRBJ1-5; D call uncertain. The CDR3 contains 14 residues. The germline CDR1 and CDR2 sequences are MNHNY and SVGAGI (reference sequence). Trimming removed 4 bases at V and 3 bases at J, with 10 bases between. The CDR3 region has the DNA TGTGCCAGCAGTTCAGTGACGTACAATCAGCCCCAGCATTTT. This translates into CASSSVTYNQPQHF.

This clonotype came up a few times. The CDR3 protein is CSARDGTSGGDEQFF. CDR3 coding DNA: TGCAGTGCTAGAGACGGGACTAGCGGGGGAGATGAGCAGTTCTTC. The chain carries TRBV20-1 and TRBJ2-1; 14 nucleotides align to TRBD2. The trim removed 0 bases at V and 8 bases at J, leaving 3 bases unmatched. CDR3 size: 15 residues. Germline CDR1 is DFQATT and CDR2 is SNEGSKA (reference sequence).

In nucleotides, the CDR3 is TGTGCCAGCAGCCAAGTATTCACAGGGTCTAATGAAAAACTGTTTTTT. Its protein product is CASSQVFTGSNEKLFF. This sequence joins TRBV4-2 and TRBJ1-4; maybe TRBD1 (6 bases). The CDR3 runs 16 residues. V was pared by 1 base and J by 3 bases, with 12 bases between. The germline V gene has CDR1 LGHNA and CDR2 YNFKEQ.

The table lists this clonotype with many counts. The chain employs TRBV5-1 and TRBJ2-1, with D uncertain. Per germline, CDR1 SGHRS and CDR2 YFSETQ. The ends were cut back, 0 bases at V and 10 bases at J, with 5 bases in the middle. CDR3 size: 11 residues. As DNA, the CDR3 is TGCGCCAGCAGCTTGGTCGCGGAGCAGTTCTTC. The encoded protein is CASSLVAEQFF.

The chain recombines TRBV12-3 or TRBV12-4 with TRBJ2-3, with TRBD2 as a possible D gene (6 bases). With 7 bases removed from V and 3 bases from J, the gap between germline ends came to 17 bases. The length of the CDR3 is 15 residues. CDR3 in DNA: TGTGCCAGCACCACACTGACCGGGAGAACAGATACGCAGTATTTT. This translates into CASTTLTGRTDTQYF.

The rearrangement uses TRBV6-6 and TRBJ1-6; TRBD1 agrees at 7 bases. The CDR3 consists of 15 residues. Germline CDR1 reads MNHNY; CDR2 reads SVGAGI (reference sequence). The ends lost 7 bases at V and 9 bases at J; junction bases unmatched: 12. CDR3 in DNA: TGTGCCAGCACAAATGCCCGGGACAGAGTTTCACCCCTCCACTTT. Its translation: CASTNARDRVSPLHF.

There are a few counts of this clonotype. The chain links TRBV6-1 to TRBJ2-7; D is possibly TRBD1 (6 bases). The CDR3 has 16 amino acids. Trimming removed 0 bases at V and 3 bases at J, with 15 bases between. CDR1 and CDR2 from the germline V gene are MNHNS and SASEGT. The CDR3 sequence is CASSEANPGTSYEQYF. In nucleotides, the CDR3 is TGTGCCAGCAGTGAAGCAAATCCCGGGACAAGCTACGAGCAGTACTTC.

The chain couples TRBV2 to TRBJ2-5, with TRBD1 matching 7 bases. The CDR3 runs 15 residues. Per the germline V gene, CDR1 is SNHLY and CDR2 is FYNNEI. V shed 4 bases and J 5 bases; nucleotides not matched to a gene: 10. The CDR3 DNA reads TGTGCCAGCAGTGTCAGAGTAGGGGGCACCGAGACCCAGTACTTC. The encoded protein is CASSVRVGGTETQYF.

The sample holds a few counts of this clonotype. The chain is built from TRBV28 and TRBJ2-1; D is perhaps TRBD1 (6 bases). The CDR3 totals 16 residues. V was cut by 5 bases and J by 4 bases, with 18 bases left in between. In germline, CDR1 is MDHEN, CDR2 SYDVKM. CDR3 region: CASSPLVGARYNEQFF. The CDR3 DNA sequence: TGTGCCAGCAGTCCTCTGGTGGGGGCGCGGTACAATGAGCAGTTCTTC.

This clonotype was counted between two and nine times. J is TRBJ2-3 and V is TRBV5-6; no definite D call. Germline-derived CDR1 and CDR2 are SGHDT and YYEEEE. The CDR3 sequence is 14 residues long. V was clipped by 9 bases and J by 3 bases, with 17 bases between them. In DNA form, the CDR3 reads TGTGCCACCCGGAGAACTTCCTTGACAGATACGCAGTATTTT. Protein product: CATRRTSLTDTQYF.

The V call is TRBV9, the J call TRBJ2-3, with 8 bases fitting TRBD2. The V gene's germline CDR1 is SGDLS and CDR2 YYNGEE. CDR3 length equals 16 residues. After removal of 0 bases from V and 2 bases from J, the junction contained 5 bases not matched to a gene. The CDR3 is CASSVGAGEFTDTQYF. The CDR3, as DNA: TGTGCCAGCAGCGTAGGAGCGGGGGAGTTCACAGATACGCAGTATTTT.

This clonotype was counted only a few times. The chain combines TRBV6-4 with TRBJ2-3; unclear D gene. The CDR3 loop spans 15 amino acids. CDR1 and CDR2 (germline): MRHNA, SNTAGT. V lost 4 bases and J 2 bases, leaving 13 bases between the germline ends. The CDR3 region is CASSVSGRITDTQYF. CDR3 DNA sequence: TGTGCCAGCAGTGTCTCAGGCAGAATCACAGATACGCAGTATTTT.

J is TRBJ1-2 and V is TRBV28; the D gene is possibly TRBD1 (6 bases). V shed 7 bases and J shed 3 bases, with 12 bases lying between them. Germline assignment: CDR1 MDHEN and CDR2 SYDVKM. The CDR3 extends over 13 amino acids. DNA for the CDR3: TGTGCCAGCACTGCGGGGGCGGACTATGGCTACACCTTC. Amino acids: CASTAGADYGYTF.

J is TRBJ2-7 and V is TRBV6-1; D is possibly TRBD2 (7 bases). Trimming shortened V by 5 bases and J by 4 bases, and 18 bases separated the two germline ends. Germline V gene data show CDR1 as MNHNS and CDR2 as SASEGT. This CDR3 has 15 amino acids. CDR3 residues: CASSRGGGGGYEQYF. The CDR3 region has the DNA TGTGCCAGCAGTCGGGGAGGCGGGGGCGGTTACGAGCAGTACTTC.

The sample holds a few counts of this clonotype. J is TRBJ1-2 and V is TRBV20-1, with 8 bases that match TRBD1. The J segment lost 3 bases and the V segment lost 6 bases, leaving 6 bases of the junction unmatched. CDR3 size: 13 residues. Germline V gene data show CDR1 as DFQATT and CDR2 as SNEGSKA (reference sequence). CDR3 sequence: CSARTGFDYGYTF. The CDR3 nucleotides read TGCAGTGCCAGGACAGGGTTCGACTATGGCTACACCTTC.

This clonotype was seen only a few times. The chain employs TRBV12-3 or TRBV12-4 and TRBJ1-6; no clear D. V was trimmed by 5 bases and J by 8 bases, leaving 16 bases between them. There are 15 residues in the CDR3. For the CDR3, the DNA is TGTGCCAGCAGTCCCTCGACTGGGTTTTATTCACCCCTCCACTTT. Translation: CASSPSTGFYSPLHF.

V usage is TRBV6-2 or TRBV6-3 and J usage is TRBJ1-2; no clear D gene. The V end was cut by 6 bases, the J end by 3 bases, with 20 bases between. The CDR3 length is 16 residues. Germline V gene lookup returns CDR1 MNHEY and CDR2 SVGEGT. In DNA form, the CDR3 reads TGTGCCAGCAGGAACCTTATGCGGGGTTTGGACTATGGCTACACCTTC. Translated, it gives CASRNLMRGLDYGYTF.

This clonotype was seen a few times. DNA of the CDR3: TGTGCCAGCAGTGTTAGGGACTGGTACAATGAGCAGTTCTTC. It translates to CASSVRDWYNEQFF. The chain couples TRBV2 to TRBJ2-1; D is perhaps TRBD2 (6 bases). This CDR3 is built from 14 residues. The germline CDR1 and CDR2 sequences are SNHLY and FYNNEI. The germline V and J ends were trimmed by 4 bases and 4 bases, with 11 bases remaining between them.

This clonotype has more than one count but fewer than ten. The J gene is TRBJ2-4, the V gene TRBV3-1; 11 nucleotides align to TRBD1. CDR3 size: 14 residues. The V gene's germline CDR1 is LGHDT and CDR2 YNNKEL (reference sequence). After removal of 4 bases from V and 6 bases from J, the junction contained 2 bases not matched to a gene. Here the CDR3 DNA reads TGTGCCAGCAGCCTTGGACAGGGGGCAAACATTCAGTACTTC. Its translation: CASSLGQGANIQYF.

The chain uses TRBV20-1 and TRBJ2-3, with D unresolved. The CDR3 sequence is 11 residues long. CDR1 and CDR2 (germline): DFQATT, SNEGSKA (reference sequence). Trimming took off 5 bases at V and 4 bases at J, with 7 bases between the two ends. CDR3 amino acids: CSARHPDTQYF. As DNA, the CDR3 is TGCAGTGCTCGACACCCAGATACGCAGTATTTT.

This clonotype was detected a few times. The V and J genes are TRBV10-3 and TRBJ1-5, with D uncertain. The CDR3 sequence is 13 residues long. The germline CDR1 and CDR2 sequences are ENHRY and SYGVKD. V was cut by 4 bases and J by 3 bases, with 7 bases left in between. The CDR3 loop is CAISGGDNQPQHF. The CDR3 DNA sequence: TGTGCCATCAGTGGCGGTGACAATCAGCCCCAGCATTTT.

In regard to this clonotype: Likely a read error: the CDR3 ends without its conserved phenylalanine or tryptophan. V and J are TRBV20-1 and TRBJ2-1; the match to TRBD2 covers 7 bases. Germline V gives CDR1 DFQATT, CDR2 SNEGSKA (reference sequence). The CDR3 covers 13 residues. The CDR3 sequence is CGAQTGLNNEQFL. CDR3 bases: TGCGGTGCTCAAACGGGACTAAATAATGAGCAGTTCTTA.

A word on this clonotype: An end of the junction does not agree with germline; a read error may underlie this. V and J are TRBV6-1 and TRBJ2-1; 11 bases align to TRBD2. Germline V gene data show CDR1 as MNHNS and CDR2 as SASEGT. There are 16 residues in the CDR3. The CDR3 sequence is CASSGPSGGSYKEQFF. DNA of the CDR3: TGTGCCAGCAGCGGACCTAGCGGGGGGTCTTACAAGGAGCAGTTCTTC.